Listed below are T cell receptor beta chains from one sample, sequenced in a study of cytomegalovirus exposure and HLA in healthy donors. TCRdb's copy holds only in-frame clones and misses some; the assay was immunoSEQ multiplex PCR. The profile shows roughly 180,000 clones, 86% of them singletons. Sequencing was done on a sample of PBMCs. All receptors derive from a man between 25 and 39 years old in good health and CMV-seropositive. CDR3s include the opening cysteine and the closing phenylalanine or tryptophan. D genes are given only for firm matches. Size is stated for part of the rows, as once, few or many counts, or as a class when the clone is expanded.

j_call d_call v_call clone_size cdr3_aa cdr3_nt
TRBJ1-1 - TRBV10-3 once CAISESTDMNTEAFF TGTGCCATCAGTGAGTCGACGGACATGAACACTGAAGCTTTCTTT
TRBJ2-3 - TRBV6-6 - CASSPIVDTQYF TGTGCCAGCAGCCCAATAGTGGATACGCAGTATTTT
TRBJ2-3 - TRBV9 - CASSAIRDTQYF TGTGCCAGCAGCGCCATCCGAGATACGCAGTATTTT
TRBJ1-1 - TRBV9 - CASSVSGQMNTEAFF TGTGCCAGCAGCGTATCTGGACAGATGAACACTGAAGCTTTCTTT
TRBJ1-4 TRBD1 TRBV29-1 - CSVITTGGGEKLFF TGCAGCGTCATCACCACAGGGGGCGGTGAAAAACTGTTTTTT
TRBJ2-7 - TRBV29-1 - CSFRDKFIEQYF TGCAGCTTCCGGGACAAGTTTATCGAGCAGTACTTC
TRBJ1-1 - TRBV4-1 once CASSRTPTNTEAFF TGCGCCAGCAGCCGGACACCGACGAACACTGAAGCTTTCTTT
TRBJ2-7 TRBD1 TRBV29-1 once CSGGTGASYEQYF TGCAGCGGGGGGACAGGTGCTTCCTACGAGCAGTACTTC
TRBJ2-7 TRBD1 TRBV15 once CATSQTPGQGSYEQYF TGTGCCACCAGCCAAACCCCGGGACAGGGAAGTTACGAGCAGTACTTC
TRBJ2-3 - TRBV28 - CASSLSDYSQYF TGTGCCAGCAGTTTATCAGACTATTCGCAGTATTTT
TRBJ2-2 - TRBV7-2 - CASSLFRTWNTGELFF TGTGCCAGCAGCTTATTTCGGACATGGAACACCGGGGAGCTGTTTTTT
TRBJ2-1 - TRBV5-4 - CASSPVRSYNEQFF TGTGCCAGCAGCCCGGTCAGGTCCTACAATGAGCAGTTCTTC
TRBJ2-3 - TRBV6-5 - CASSYSQGAQYF TGTGCCAGCAGTTACTCTCAGGGCGCGCAGTATTTT
TRBJ2-7 - TRBV27 - CASSLRGAEEQYF TGTGCCAGCAGTTTACGGGGTGCGGAGGAGCAGTACTTC
TRBJ1-5 TRBD1 TRBV2 once CASSERPWEGGQGAYLGNQPQHF TGTGCCAGCAGTGAACGACCTTGGGAAGGGGGACAGGGGGCATATTTAGGCAATCAGCCCCAGCATTTT
TRBJ1-3 - TRBV25-1 - CASSVLVGGGNTIYF TGTGCCAGCAGTGTTCTAGTGGGAGGAGGAAACACCATATATTTT
TRBJ1-4 TRBD1 TRBV2 - CASSEIQGATNEKLFF TGTGCCAGCAGTGAAATACAGGGGGCAACTAATGAAAAACTGTTTTTT
TRBJ2-2 - TRBV5-1 few CASSLRTANTGELFF TGCGCCAGCAGCTTGCGGACAGCGAACACCGGGGAGCTGTTTTTT
TRBJ2-2 - TRBV28 - CASSDPGGPRTGELFF TGTGCCAGCAGCGATCCCGGGGGGCCCCGCACCGGGGAGCTGTTTTTT
TRBJ1-4 - TRBV18 - CASSPPGRVGEKLFF TGTGCCAGCTCACCCCCCGGACGGGTTGGTGAAAAACTGTTTTTT
TRBJ1-4 - TRBV5-1 - CASNPGQGWGENEKLFF TGCGCCAGCAACCCCGGCCAGGGGTGGGGAGAAAATGAAAAACTGTTTTTT
TRBJ2-5 TRBD2 TRBV4-3 - CASSQPPKRGGETQYF TGCGCCAGCAGCCAACCCCCTAAGCGGGGGGGGGAGACCCAGTACTTC